These 4 T cell receptor beta chains were all obtained from the same sample, sequenced in a study of T cell responses to AZD1222 COVID-19 vaccine. Profiled with immunoSEQ multiplex PCR; TCRdb holds only in-frame clones, not every one. The data contain 84,000 or so clones, about 92% of them singletons. The sequenced sample was peripheral blood, obtained on day 0 of AZD1222 vaccination. These receptors all come from an adult in good health.

This chain links TRBV7-2 with TRBJ2-7; TRBD1 agrees at 9 bases. The germline gives CDR1 SGHTA, CDR2 FQGNSA. The CDR3 runs 15 residues. The trim removed 4 bases at V and 2 bases at J, leaving 6 bases unmatched. CDR3 bases: TGTGCCAGCAGCTCGCAGGGACAGGGACCCTACGAGCAGTACTTC. Amino acid sequence: CASSSQGQGPYEQYF.

The chain joins TRBV27 to TRBJ1-6; D possibly corresponds to TRBD1 (6 bases). The germline V and J ends were trimmed by 3 bases and 7 bases, with 10 bases remaining between them. The CDR3 contains 14 residues. CDR1 is MNHEY, CDR2 SMNVEV, per germline (reference sequence). The CDR3 is CASSLGGRNSPLHF. For the CDR3, the DNA is TGTGCCAGCAGTTTGGGGGGCCGGAATTCACCCCTCCACTTT.

The rearrangement uses TRBV18 and TRBJ2-7; the D gene is possibly TRBD2 (6 bases). This CDR3 is 15 amino acids long. Germline V CDR1 and CDR2: KGHSH, LQKENI. Trimming left V 0 bases short and J 4 bases short, with 13 bases between. DNA of the CDR3: TGTGCCAGCTCACCACCGAACCGCGGGGAGTACGAGCAGTACTTC. This codes for CASSPPNRGEYEQYF.

The gene calls are TRBV18 and TRBJ2-2; 9 bases match TRBD1. Germline lookup yields CDR1 KGHSH and CDR2 LQKENI. This CDR3 contains 16 residues. Trimming removed 3 bases from V and 7 bases from J; junction bases left unmatched: 9. In DNA form, the CDR3 reads TGTGCCAGCTCACCCCGGACAGGGGAGAATGGCGGGGAGCTGTTTTTT. The encoded protein is CASSPRTGENGGELFF.